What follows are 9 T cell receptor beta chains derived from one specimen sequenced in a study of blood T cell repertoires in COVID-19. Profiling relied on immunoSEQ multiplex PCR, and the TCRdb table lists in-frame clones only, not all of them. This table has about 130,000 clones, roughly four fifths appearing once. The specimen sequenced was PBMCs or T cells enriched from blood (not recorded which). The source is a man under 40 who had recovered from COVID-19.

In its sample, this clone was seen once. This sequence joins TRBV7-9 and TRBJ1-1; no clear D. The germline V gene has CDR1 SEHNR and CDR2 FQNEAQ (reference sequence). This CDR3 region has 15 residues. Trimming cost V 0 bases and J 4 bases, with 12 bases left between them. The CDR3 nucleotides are TGTGCCAGCAGCTTAGCGGCGGGAGGAACCACTGAAGCTTTCTTT. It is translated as CASSLAAGGTTEAFF.

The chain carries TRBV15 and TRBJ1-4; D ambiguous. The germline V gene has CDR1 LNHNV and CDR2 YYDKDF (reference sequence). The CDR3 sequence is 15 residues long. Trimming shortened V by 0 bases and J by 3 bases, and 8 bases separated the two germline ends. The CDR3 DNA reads TGTGCCACCAGCAGAGATGCTGCGCCTAATGAAAAACTGTTTTTT. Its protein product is CATSRDAAPNEKLFF.

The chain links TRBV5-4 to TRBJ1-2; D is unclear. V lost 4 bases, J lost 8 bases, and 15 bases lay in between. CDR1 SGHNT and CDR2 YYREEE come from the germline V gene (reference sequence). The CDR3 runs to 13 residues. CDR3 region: CASSLLSTRGYTF. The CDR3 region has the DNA TGTGCCAGCAGCCTGTTGTCGACGCGGGGCTACACCTTC.

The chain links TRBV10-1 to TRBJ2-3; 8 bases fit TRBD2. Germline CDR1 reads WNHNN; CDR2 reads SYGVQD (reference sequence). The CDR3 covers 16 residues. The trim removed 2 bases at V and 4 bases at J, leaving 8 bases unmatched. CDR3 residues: CASSEGVAGPPDTQYF. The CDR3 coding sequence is TGCGCCAGCAGTGAGGGGGTAGCGGGACCCCCAGATACGCAGTATTTT.

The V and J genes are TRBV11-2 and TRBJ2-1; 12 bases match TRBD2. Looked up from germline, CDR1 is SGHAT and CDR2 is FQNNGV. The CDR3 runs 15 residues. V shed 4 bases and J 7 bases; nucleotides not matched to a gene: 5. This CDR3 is CASSSLAGGWNEQFF. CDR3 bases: TGTGCCAGCAGCTCCCTAGCGGGAGGGTGGAATGAGCAGTTCTTC.

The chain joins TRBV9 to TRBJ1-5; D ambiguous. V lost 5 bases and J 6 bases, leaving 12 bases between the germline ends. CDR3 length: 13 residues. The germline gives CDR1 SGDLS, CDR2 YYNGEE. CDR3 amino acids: CASSQGLVQPQHF. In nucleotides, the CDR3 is TGTGCCAGCAGTCAAGGACTGGTTCAGCCCCAGCATTTT.

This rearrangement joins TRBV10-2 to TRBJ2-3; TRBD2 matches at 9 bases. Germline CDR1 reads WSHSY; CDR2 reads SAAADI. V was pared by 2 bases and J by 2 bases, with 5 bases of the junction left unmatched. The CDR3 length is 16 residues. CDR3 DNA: TGCGCCAGCAGTGAGGGAGTAGCGGGGGTCACAGATACGCAGTATTTT. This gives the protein CASSEGVAGVTDTQYF.

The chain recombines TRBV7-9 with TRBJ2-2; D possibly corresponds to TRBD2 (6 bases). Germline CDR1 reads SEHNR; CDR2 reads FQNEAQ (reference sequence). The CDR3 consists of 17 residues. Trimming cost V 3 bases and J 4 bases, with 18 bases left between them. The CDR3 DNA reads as TGTGCCAGCAGCTTTAGGGAGTCGGGAGCTCTCACCGGGGAGCTGTTTTTT. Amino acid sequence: CASSFRESGALTGELFF.

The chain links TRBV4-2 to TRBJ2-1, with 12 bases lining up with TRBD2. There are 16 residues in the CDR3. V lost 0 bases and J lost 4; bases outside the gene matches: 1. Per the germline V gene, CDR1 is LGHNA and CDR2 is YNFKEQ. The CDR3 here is CASSQDGTSGYNEQFF. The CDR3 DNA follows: TGTGCCAGCAGCCAAGATGGGACTAGCGGGTACAATGAGCAGTTCTTC.